Following are 19 T cell receptor beta chains from one sample sequenced in a study of breast tumors, draining lymph nodes, adjacent tissues. One entry per CDR3 protein results from TCRdb running MiXCR on the multiplex PCR reads. This table has under 150,000 distinct CDR3 sequences, about a fifth appearing once. Samples came from axillary lymph nodes draining the breast cancer. The specimen was axillary lymph node tissue. The receptors stem from a female donor with breast cancer. Some clones in this sample may be carry-over from other donors' samples.

The chain is built from TRBV28 and TRBJ2-5; D gene ambiguous. The length of the CDR3 is 13 residues. Germline loops: CDR1 MDHEN, CDR2 SYDVKM. Trimming took 3 bases from V and 5 from J, leaving 10 bases between them. The CDR3 loop is CASSFRRRETQYF. CDR3 coding DNA: TGTGCCAGCAGTTTTAGGCGTAGGGAGACCCAGTACTTC.

In its sample, this clonotype is large. V usage is TRBV7-9 and J usage is TRBJ1-4, with 9 nucleotides matching TRBD1. The germline CDR1 and CDR2 sequences are SEHNR and FQNEAQ (reference sequence). V lost 5 bases to trimming and J lost 7 bases; unmatched junction nucleotides: 8. The CDR3 loop spans 15 amino acids. The CDR3 sequence is CASSAGTGRGEKLFF. CDR3 in DNA: TGTGCCAGCAGCGCCGGGACAGGGAGGGGTGAAAAACTGTTTTTT.

The chain has TRBV11-2 and TRBJ2-3; TRBD2 agrees at 7 bases. After removal of 4 bases from V and 4 bases from J, the junction contained 2 bases not matched to a gene. This CDR3 region has 13 residues. CDR1 is SGHAT, CDR2 FQNNGV, per germline. The DNA for the CDR3 is TGTGCCAGCAGCTCGGCGGGGGCAGATACGCAGTATTTT. Translation gives CASSSAGADTQYF.

Comments on this clonotype: A clone one base away is much larger, so this may be a read error. This chain links TRBV9 with TRBJ1-2; D remains unclear. From germline, CDR1 is SGDLS and CDR2 YYNGEE. The length of the CDR3 is 15 residues. CDR3 in amino acids: CAGSVDSRVPLGYTF. DNA of the CDR3: TGTGCCGGCAGCGTAGACTCAAGGGTTCCACTTGGCTACACCTTC.

This clonotype was counted at least ten times. The V gene is TRBV14, the J gene TRBJ2-6; tentative D call: TRBD1 (5 bases). The CDR3 consists of 18 residues. V lost 2 bases and J lost 0, with 14 bases in between. Per germline, CDR1 SGHDN and CDR2 FVKESK. DNA of the CDR3: TGTGCCAGCAGCCAAAAGGGGCAATGGGCCTCTGGGGCCAACGTCCTGACTTTC. This sequence encodes CASSQKGQWASGANVLTF. The full variable domain, with the rest looked up from reference TRBV14 and TRBJ2-6, is EAGVTQFPSHSVIEKGQTVTLRCDPISGHDNLYWYRRVMGKEIKFLLHFVKESKQDESGMPNNRFLAERTGGTYSTLKVQPAELEDSGVYFCASSQKGQWASGANVLTFGAGSRLTVL.

This clonotype has more than one count but fewer than ten. At one end the junction does not follow the germline gene, possibly because of a read error. This chain joins TRBV11-3 and TRBJ2-1; D possibly corresponds to TRBD2 (7 bases). Germline V gene sequence: CDR1 SGHNT, CDR2 YENEEA. This CDR3 is 13 amino acids long. The CDR3 coding sequence is TGTGACAGCAGGGGAGGGCTTAACAATGAGCAGTTCTTC. Translating it yields CDSRGGLNNEQFF.

About this clonotype: One end of the junction varies from germline; a read error may be responsible. CDR3 in amino acids: CASSLAQNSYDQYF. CDR3 nucleotide sequence: TGTGCCAGCAGTTTAGCCCAGAACTCCTACGATCAGTACTTC. The chain joins TRBV7-2 to TRBJ2-7, with D uncertain. The CDR3 is 14 amino acids. Germline-derived CDR1 and CDR2 are SGHTA and FQGNSA.

Comment on this clonotype: This may stem from a read error, because a much larger clone lies one nucleotide away. This chain uses TRBV4-1 with TRBJ2-1; D unresolved. Germline CDR1 MGHRA, CDR2 YSYEKL. Trimming shortened V by 4 bases and J by 4 bases, and 8 bases separated the two germline ends. This CDR3 region has 13 residues. The CDR3 region is CASSRAVYNEQFF. Here the CDR3 DNA reads TGCGCCAGCAGCCGGGCTGTTTACAATGAGCAGTTCTTC.

This clonotype was seen many times. The chain links TRBV2 to TRBJ2-2; 7 nucleotides agree with TRBD1. V was clipped by 7 bases and J by 4 bases; unmatched bases: 9. This CDR3 comprises 15 residues. Germline values: CDR1 SNHLY, CDR2 FYNNEI. CDR3: CASIPDRAVTGELFF. Written as DNA, the CDR3 is TGTGCCAGCATTCCCGACAGGGCGGTCACCGGGGAGCTGTTTTTT.

Worth noting for this clonotype: It may be a read error: a sequence one base away is much more abundant. In nucleotides, the CDR3 is TGTGCCAGCAGTGGTTACAATGAGCAGCTCTTC. Amino acids: CASSGYNEQLF. This chain connects TRBV6-1 to TRBJ2-1; D is unresolved. The CDR3 covers 11 residues. Looked up from germline, CDR1 is MNHNS and CDR2 is SASEGT.

This clonotype has a count of ten or more. J is TRBJ2-7 and V is TRBV29-1, with TRBD1 identical over 10 bases. Losses at the gene ends were 7 bases for V and 4 bases for J; bases not matched to a gene: 4. This CDR3 is 12 amino acids long. The germline V gene has CDR1 SQVTM and CDR2 ANQGSEA. CDR3 sequence: CSGGTGVYEQYF. CDR3 DNA: TGCAGCGGCGGGACAGGGGTGTACGAGCAGTACTTC.

This clonotype was counted many times. This chain connects TRBV15 to TRBJ2-3; unclear D gene. CDR1 and CDR2 (germline): LNHNV, YYDKDF (reference sequence). CDR3 length equals 13 residues. The V end lost 5 bases, the J end lost 6 bases, and 12 bases lay between the germline ends. DNA for the CDR3: TGTGCCACCAGCGACCAATATGAGGATACGCAGTATTTT. Amino acid sequence: CATSDQYEDTQYF.

This clonotype was seen only a few times. The chain is built from TRBV18 and TRBJ2-3; 8 bases fit TRBD2. The CDR3 extends over 15 amino acids. The trim removed 3 bases at V and 3 bases at J, leaving 5 bases unmatched. Looked up from germline, CDR1 is KGHSH and CDR2 is LQKENI. CDR3 in DNA: TGTGCCAGCTCACCCAGCGGGAGAGGAACAGATACGCAGTATTTT. Protein sequence: CASSPSGRGTDTQYF.

This clonotype was found many times. The chain recombines TRBV11-3 with TRBJ2-1, with no clear D. The CDR3 has 13 residues. The germline CDR1 and CDR2 sequences are SGHNT and YENEEA. Trimming pared 0 bases from V and 13 bases from J, leaving 13 bases between. CDR3 region: CASSLDERTRQFF. CDR3 in DNA: TGTGCCAGCAGCTTAGACGAGCGCACGCGTCAGTTCTTC.

This clonotype was counted ten times or more. This chain joins TRBV5-1 and TRBJ2-1; D might be TRBD2 (6 bases). Looked up from germline, CDR1 is SGHRS and CDR2 is YFSETQ. V dropped 3 bases and J dropped 1 base, with 17 bases sitting between them. This CDR3 has 17 residues. The CDR3 here is CASSSAPRDLSYNEQFF. In nucleotides, the CDR3 is TGCGCCAGCAGCTCGGCCCCGCGGGACCTTTCCTACAATGAGCAGTTCTTC.

The table lists this clonotype with many counts. The chain couples TRBV20-1 to TRBJ2-5, with 8 bases identical to TRBD2. After removal of 2 bases from V and 0 bases from J, the junction contained 5 bases not matched to a gene. Germline loops: CDR1 DFQATT, CDR2 SNEGSKA (reference sequence). The CDR3 length is 15 residues. The CDR3 coding sequence is TGCAGTGCTAGATCGGGAGGGGGGTACCAAGAGACCCAGTACTTC. Its translation is CSARSGGGYQETQYF.

This clonotype was picked up many times. The chain has TRBV20-1 and TRBJ2-3; 8 positions match TRBD2. J gave up 5 bases and V 0 bases, and 7 bases lay outside the gene matches. CDR1 and CDR2 (germline): DFQATT, SNEGSKA (reference sequence). The CDR3 runs 15 residues. CDR3 residues: CSARDAGGRQDTQYF. The DNA of the CDR3 is TGCAGTGCTAGAGATGCGGGAGGACGGCAAGATACGCAGTATTTT.

This clonotype was recorded many times. CDR3 amino acids: CASSPHQGDTQYF. In DNA form, the CDR3 reads TGTGCCAGCAGCCCCCACCAGGGAGATACGCAGTATTTT. This rearrangement joins TRBV9 to TRBJ2-3; a weak D match, TRBD1 (5 bases). Germline V gives CDR1 SGDLS, CDR2 YYNGEE. V lost 4 bases and J lost 5, with 11 bases in between. The CDR3 loop spans 13 amino acids.

This clonotype was observed at least ten times. The chain carries TRBV24-1 and TRBJ2-5; a weak D match, TRBD1 (5 bases). This CDR3 has 14 amino acids. Germline values: CDR1 KGHDR, CDR2 SFDVKD. The germline V and J ends were trimmed by 4 bases and 4 bases, with 12 bases remaining between them. The CDR3 nucleotides read TGTGCCACCAGTGACGCCAGGGTTTCAGAGACCCAGTACTTC. Amino acids: CATSDARVSETQYF.